Listed below are T cell receptor beta chains from one sample, sequenced in a study of T-cell memory formation after mild COVID-19. TCRdb recomputed calls from the 5' RACE reads with MiXCR, one row per CDR3 protein. The table lists a few hundred thousand distinct CDR3 sequences, around 15% of them singletons. Sequencing used PBMCs or a T cell subset sorted from them (not recorded which). These receptor sequences come from a young man who had mild COVID-19 (a few samples of this study predate the infection). Cell type and time point are not known. Both conserved end residues are part of each CDR3. D genes are given only for firm matches. Size is omitted from some rows. Given values are once, few, many or a class for expanded clones.

many | TRBD1 | TRBJ1-2 | TRBV7-2 | 13 | CASSQTGYYGYTF | TGTGCCAGCAGCCAGACAGGGTACTATGGCTACACCTTC
NA | TRBD2 | TRBJ2-1 | TRBV2 | 14 | CASPRGTTGYEQFF | TGTGCCAGCCCGCGGGGGACTACCGGGTATGAGCAGTTCTTC
NA | TRBD2 | TRBJ2-3 | TRBV7-6 | 17 | CASSPLAGLAGTDTQYF | TGTGCCAGCAGCCCCCTTGCCGGACTAGCGGGCACAGATACGCAGTATTTT
medium-sized | NA | TRBJ2-7 | TRBV6-2/TRBV6-3 | 12 | CASIGGEYEQYF | TGTGCCAGCATCGGGGGCGAATACGAGCAGTACTTC
NA | TRBD2 | TRBJ2-3 | TRBV20-1 | 13 | CSAGLAGTDTQYF | TGCAGTGCCGGCCTAGCGGGGACGGATACGCAGTATTTT
few | TRBD2 | TRBJ2-5 | TRBV7-9 | 16 | CASSPRGVAMMETQYF | TGTGCCAGCAGCCCCCGGGGGGTAGCGATGATGGAGACCCAGTACTTC
NA | NA | TRBJ1-5 | TRBV3-1 | 13 | CASSQRENQPQHF | TGTGCCAGCAGCCAGCGGGAAAATCAGCCCCAGCATTTT
many | NA | TRBJ2-2 | TRBV10-3 | 15 | CAISGEGRLTGELFF | TGTGCCATCAGTGGTGAGGGGCGACTCACCGGGGAGCTGTTTTTT
NA | NA | TRBJ2-7 | TRBV12-3/TRBV12-4 | 18 | CASSLVPLGGRLVYEQYF | TGTGCCAGCAGTTTGGTTCCGTTAGGGGGGCGTCTTGTCTACGAGCAGTACTTC
few | NA | TRBJ2-7 | TRBV6-6 | 15 | CATQGAGGPGYEQYF | TGTGCCACCCAGGGGGCGGGGGGGCCAGGCTACGAGCAGTACTTC
NA | NA | TRBJ2-1 | TRBV5-1 | 14 | CASSPKQGPNEQFF | TGCGCCAGTTCACCAAAGCAGGGACCCAATGAGCAGTTCTTC
NA | NA | TRBJ2-3 | TRBV5-1 | 12 | CASSPTIDTQYF | TGCGCCAGCAGCCCAACTATAGATACGCAGTATTTT
few | TRBD2 | TRBJ2-3 | TRBV28 | 15 | CASSAAAGGADTQYF | TGTGCCAGCAGTGCCGCAGCGGGGGGGGCAGATACGCAGTATTTT
NA | NA | TRBJ1-1 | TRBV28 | 14 | CASKSWAMNTEAFF | TGTGCCAGCAAAAGTTGGGCTATGAACACTGAAGCTTTCTTT
NA | NA | TRBJ2-1 | TRBV7-2 | 17 | CASSLMEGASSYNEQFF | TGTGCCAGCAGCTTAATGGAGGGGGCGAGCTCCTACAATGAGCAGTTCTTC
few | NA | TRBJ1-5 | TRBV24-1 | 15 | CATSDSGEGYQPQHF | TGTGCCACCAGTGATTCAGGGGAAGGGTATCAGCCCCAGCATTTT
NA | NA | TRBJ1-5 | TRBV6-5 | 15 | CASSYSAGMVQPQHF | TGTGCCAGCAGTTACTCAGCGGGGATGGTCCAGCCCCAGCATTTT
many | NA | TRBJ1-1 | TRBV7-3 | 13 | CASSPRGVAEAFF | TGTGCCAGCAGCCCGAGAGGGGTCGCTGAAGCTTTCTTT
many | TRBD2 | TRBJ2-3 | TRBV2 | 14 | CASRSGGDTDTQYF | TGTGCCAGCCGTAGCGGGGGGGACACAGATACGCAGTATTTT
NA | NA | TRBJ1-2 | TRBV4-3 | 15 | CASSQSRANFYGYTF | TGCGCCAGCAGCCAAAGCAGGGCGAATTTCTATGGCTACACCTTC
few | NA | TRBJ2-1 | TRBV6-5 | 15 | CASSYFLGGYNEQFF | TGTGCCAGCAGTTACTTCCTAGGGGGTTACAATGAGCAGTTCTTC
few | NA | TRBJ2-2 | TRBV4-3 | 17 | CASSQDRLGVSTGELFF | TGCGCCAGCAGCCAAGATAGGTTAGGGGTCTCAACCGGGGAGCTGTTTTTT
NA | NA | TRBJ1-1 | TRBV6-5 | 12 | CASSYGWGEAFF | TGTGCCAGCAGTTACGGTTGGGGTGAAGCTTTCTTT
NA | NA | TRBJ2-3 | TRBV29-1 | 15 | CSVQKTGIRTDTQYF | TGCAGCGTGCAAAAGACTGGGATACGCACAGATACGCAGTATTTT
many | TRBD2 | TRBJ2-1 | TRBV20-1 | 14 | CSARTSGGADEQFF | TGCAGTGCTAGAACCAGCGGGGGGGCGGATGAGCAGTTCTTC
many | NA | TRBJ2-7 | TRBV5-5 | 15 | CASSFGFRRSYEQYF | TGTGCCAGCAGCTTTGGGTTCAGGAGGTCCTACGAGCAGTACTTC
few | NA | TRBJ1-6 | TRBV5-1 | 18 | CASSLRDGFSSYNSPLHF | TGCGCCAGCAGCCTACGGGACGGGTTCAGCTCCTATAATTCACCCCTCCACTTT
NA | NA | TRBJ2-7 | TRBV7-2 | 12 | CASSKAPYEQYF | TGTGCCAGCAGCAAGGCCCCTTACGAGCAGTACTTC
few | NA | TRBJ2-3 | TRBV10-3 | 14 | CAISDAGVPDTQYF | TGTGCCATCAGTGATGCGGGTGTTCCAGATACGCAGTATTTT
NA | TRBD1 | TRBJ1-6 | TRBV7-9 | 16 | CASSTRLTGANSPLHF | TGTGCCAGCAGCACTCGCTTGACAGGGGCGAATTCACCCCTCCACTTT
few | TRBD1 | TRBJ2-6 | TRBV19 | 16 | CATRGTGAPGANVLTF | TGTGCCACTCGCGGGACAGGGGCGCCCGGGGCCAACGTCCTGACTTTC
NA | TRBD1 | TRBJ1-2 | TRBV4-3 | 14 | CASSPDRGYYGYTF | TGCGCCAGCAGCCCGGACAGGGGATACTATGGCTACACCTTC
many | NA | TRBJ2-7 | TRBV27 | 18 | CASSLSPTTGDILSEQYF | TGTGCCAGCAGTTTATCACCCACCACAGGCGACATTTTATCCGAGCAGTACTTC
NA | TRBD1 | TRBJ1-6 | TRBV4-3 | 16 | CASSQGRTGNNSPLHF | TGCGCCAGCAGCCAAGGCCGGACAGGGAATAATTCACCCCTCCACTTT
NA | NA | TRBJ2-2 | TRBV7-2 | 17 | CASSLAGQTRLAGELFF | TGTGCCAGCAGCTTAGCAGGGCAGACTAGGCTGGCCGGGGAGCTGTTTTTT
few | TRBD1 | TRBJ1-1 | TRBV24-1 | 14 | CATSEDRANTEAFF | TGTGCCACCAGTGAGGACAGGGCGAACACTGAAGCTTTCTTT
NA | NA | TRBJ1-5 | TRBV10-3 | 13 | CAISESGSGPQHF | TGTGCCATCAGTGAGTCTGGGTCGGGGCCCCAGCATTTT
NA | TRBD1 | TRBJ1-5 | TRBV20-1 | 15 | CSARDSSYSNQPQHF | TGCAGTGCCCGGGACAGCAGCTATAGCAATCAGCCCCAGCATTTT
NA | NA | TRBJ2-5 | TRBV6-5 | 14 | CASSYSYPPQTQYF | TGTGCCAGCAGTTACTCGTATCCGCCGCAGACCCAGTACTTC
few | NA | TRBJ1-1 | TRBV7-9 | 14 | CASSRNQPNTEAFF | TGTGCCAGCAGTCGCAACCAGCCCAACACTGAAGCTTTCTTT
NA | TRBD2 | TRBJ2-1 | TRBV7-7 | 15 | CASSRAGGLYNEQFF | TGTGCTAGCAGCCGAGCGGGGGGGTTGTACAATGAGCAGTTCTTC
few | NA | TRBJ2-3 | TRBV7-9 | 14 | CASSLRDSTDTQYF | TGTGCCAGCAGCTTAAGGGACAGCACAGATACGCAGTATTTT
few | TRBD1 | TRBJ2-5 | TRBV29-1 | 15 | CSVRWGLDRDETQYF | TGCAGCGTCCGGTGGGGACTGGACAGGGACGAGACCCAGTACTTC
few | NA | TRBJ2-3 | TRBV29-1 | 12 | CSVRTGTDTQYF | TGCAGCGTCCGGACGGGGACAGATACGCAGTATTTT
few | NA | TRBJ2-7 | TRBV10-3 | 13 | CAILGGPPYEQYF | TGTGCCATCCTTGGGGGCCCCCCCTACGAGCAGTACTTC
few | NA | TRBJ1-1 | TRBV4-1 | 14 | CASSQVGGMTEAFF | TGCGCCAGCAGCCAAGTCGGGGGGATGACTGAAGCTTTCTTT
NA | NA | TRBJ2-4 | TRBV7-2 | 16 | CASNENVMGAKNIQYF | TGTGCCAGCAATGAGAACGTAATGGGTGCCAAAAACATTCAGTACTTC
NA | NA | TRBJ1-2 | TRBV20-1 | 10 | CSASPGGYTF | TGCAGTGCTAGCCCGGGGGGCTACACCTTC
few | TRBD1 | TRBJ1-1 | TRBV4-1 | 15 | CASSYRTGRNTEAFF | TGCGCCAGCAGCTATCGGACAGGGCGTAACACTGAAGCTTTCTTT
many | NA | TRBJ1-2 | TRBV12-3/TRBV12-4 | 13 | CASSFGTNYGYTF | TGTGCCAGCAGTTTCGGGACTAACTATGGCTACACCTTC
many | NA | TRBJ1-4 | TRBV7-2 | 15 | CASSPSQARGEKLFF | TGTGCCAGCAGCCCCTCACAGGCTCGGGGGGAAAAACTGTTTTTT
many | TRBD1 | TRBJ1-2 | TRBV11-2 | 14 | CASSYPGQDYGYTF | TGTGCCAGCAGCTACCCGGGACAGGACTATGGCTACACCTTC
NA | NA | TRBJ2-1 | TRBV7-2 | 15 | CASSLAVGLPGEQFF | TGTGCCAGCAGCTTAGCGGTTGGGCTGCCTGGTGAGCAGTTCTTC
few | NA | TRBJ2-1 | TRBV7-9 | 14 | CASSLVAGVKEQFF | TGTGCCAGCAGCTTAGTCGCTGGGGTGAAGGAGCAGTTCTTC
NA | TRBD1 | TRBJ1-2 | TRBV11-2 | 15 | CASSLGQGSNYGYTF | TGTGCCAGCAGCTTAGGACAGGGTTCTAACTATGGCTACACCTTC
NA | TRBD2 | TRBJ2-5 | TRBV20-1 | 16 | CSARLAGGRGQETQYF | TGCAGTGCTAGACTAGCGGGGGGCCGGGGTCAAGAGACCCAGTACTTC
few | NA | TRBJ2-2 | TRBV20-1 | 13 | CSAQQRVAGELFF | TGCAGTGCTCAACAAAGGGTGGCCGGGGAGCTGTTTTTT
many | NA | TRBJ1-1 | TRBV28 | 13 | CASSLPVSSEAFF | TGTGCCAGCAGTTTACCGGTCTCTTCTGAAGCTTTCTTT
few | NA | TRBJ2-3 | TRBV12-5 | 11 | CASGLGQAPYF | TGTGCTAGTGGTTTGGGACAGGCCCCGTATTTT